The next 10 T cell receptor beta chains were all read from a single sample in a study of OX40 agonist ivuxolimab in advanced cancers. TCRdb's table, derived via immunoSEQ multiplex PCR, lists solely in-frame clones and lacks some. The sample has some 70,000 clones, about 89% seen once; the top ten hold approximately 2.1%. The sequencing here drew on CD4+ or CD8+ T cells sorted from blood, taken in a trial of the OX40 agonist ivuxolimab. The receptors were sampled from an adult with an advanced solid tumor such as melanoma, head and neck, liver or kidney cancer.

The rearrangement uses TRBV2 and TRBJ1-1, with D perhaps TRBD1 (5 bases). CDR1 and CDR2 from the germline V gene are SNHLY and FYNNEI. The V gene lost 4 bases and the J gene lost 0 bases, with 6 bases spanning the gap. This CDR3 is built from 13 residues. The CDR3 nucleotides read TGTGCCAGCAGTGGACAGATGAACACTGAAGCTTTCTTT. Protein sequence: CASSGQMNTEAFF.

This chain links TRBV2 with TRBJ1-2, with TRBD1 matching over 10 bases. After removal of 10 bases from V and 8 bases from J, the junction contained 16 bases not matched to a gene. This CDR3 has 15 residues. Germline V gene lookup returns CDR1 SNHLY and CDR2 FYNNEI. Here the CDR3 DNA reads TGTGCCACGGCCGGGACAGGGGCCCCCACGAGGGGCTACACCTTC. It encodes CATAGTGAPTRGYTF.

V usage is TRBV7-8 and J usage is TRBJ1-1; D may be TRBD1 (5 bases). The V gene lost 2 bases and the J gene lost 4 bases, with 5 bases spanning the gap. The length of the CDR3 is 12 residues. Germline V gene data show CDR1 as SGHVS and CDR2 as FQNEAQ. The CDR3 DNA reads TGTGCCAGCAGCTTAAGGGGCACTGAAGCTTTCTTT. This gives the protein CASSLRGTEAFF.

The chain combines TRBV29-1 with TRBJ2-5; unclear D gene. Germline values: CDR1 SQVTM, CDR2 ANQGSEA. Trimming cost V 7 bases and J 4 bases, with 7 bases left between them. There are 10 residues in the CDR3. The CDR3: CSAAGETQYF. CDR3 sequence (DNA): TGCAGCGCTGCCGGAGAGACCCAGTACTTC.

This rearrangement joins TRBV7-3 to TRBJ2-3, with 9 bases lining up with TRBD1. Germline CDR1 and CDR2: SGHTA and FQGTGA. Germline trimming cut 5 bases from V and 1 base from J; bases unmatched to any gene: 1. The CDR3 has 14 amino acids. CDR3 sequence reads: CASSRTGGTDTQYF. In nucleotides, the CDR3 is TGTGCCAGCAGCCGGACAGGGGGCACAGATACGCAGTATTTT. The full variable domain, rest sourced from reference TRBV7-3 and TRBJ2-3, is GAGVSQTPSNKVTEKGKYVELRCDPISGHTALYWYRQSLGQGPEFLIYFQGTGAADDSGLPNDRFFAVRPEGSVSTLKIQRTERGDSAVYLCASSRTGGTDTQYFGPGTRLTVL.

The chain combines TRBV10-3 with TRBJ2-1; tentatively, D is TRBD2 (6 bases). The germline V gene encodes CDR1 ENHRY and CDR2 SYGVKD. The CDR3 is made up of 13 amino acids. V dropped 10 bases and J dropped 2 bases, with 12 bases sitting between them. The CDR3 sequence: CATTGGAYNEQFF. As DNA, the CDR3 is TGTGCCACCACCGGGGGAGCCTACAATGAGCAGTTCTTC.

Here the CDR3 DNA reads TGTGCCAGCTCACCAATTGATTCCCCGACGGGCGGAAACACCATATATTTT. Residues: CASSPIDSPTGGNTIYF. The chain couples TRBV18 to TRBJ1-3; D call uncertain. Germline V CDR1 and CDR2: KGHSH, LQKENI. Trimming stripped 2 bases from V and 4 bases from J, with 18 bases between. This CDR3 spans 17 amino acids.

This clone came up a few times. CDR3 protein: CATISGPGVGQFF. The CDR3 coding sequence is TGTGCCACCATTAGCGGGCCCGGTGTGGGACAGTTCTTC. The chain links TRBV28 to TRBJ2-1, with TRBD2 identical over 7 bases. Germline trimming cut 10 bases from V and 13 bases from J; bases unmatched to any gene: 16. CDR3 length: 13 residues. Germline lookup yields CDR1 MDHEN and CDR2 SYDVKM.

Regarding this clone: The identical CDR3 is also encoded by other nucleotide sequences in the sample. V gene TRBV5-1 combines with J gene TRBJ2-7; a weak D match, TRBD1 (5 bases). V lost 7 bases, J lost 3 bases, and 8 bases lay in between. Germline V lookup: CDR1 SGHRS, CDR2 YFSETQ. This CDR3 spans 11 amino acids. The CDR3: CASSDSYEQYF. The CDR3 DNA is TGCGCCAGCTCCGACAGCTACGAGCAGTACTTC. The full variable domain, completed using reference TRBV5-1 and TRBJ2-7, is KAGVTQTPRYLIKTRGQQVTLSCSPISGHRSVSWYQQTPGQGLQFLFEYFSETQRNKGNFPGRFSGRQFSNSRSEMNVSTLELGDSALYLCASSDSYEQYFGPGTRLTVT.

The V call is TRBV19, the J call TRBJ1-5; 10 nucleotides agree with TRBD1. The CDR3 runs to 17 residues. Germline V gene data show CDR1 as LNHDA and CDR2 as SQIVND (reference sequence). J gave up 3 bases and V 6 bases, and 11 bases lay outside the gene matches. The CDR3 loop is CASRSPPGTGANQPQHF. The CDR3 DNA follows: TGTGCCAGTAGGTCTCCACCCGGGACAGGGGCCAATCAGCCCCAGCATTTT. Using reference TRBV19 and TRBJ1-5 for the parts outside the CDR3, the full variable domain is DGGITQSPKYLFRKEGQNVTLSCEQNLNHDAMYWYRQDPGQGLRLIYYSQIVNDFQKGDIAEGYSVSREKKESFPLTVTSAQKNPTAFYLCASRSPPGTGANQPQHFGDGTRLSIL.